These 23 T cell receptor beta chains were sequenced from one sample in a study of PD-1 blockade in classical Hodgkin lymphoma. TCRdb's table, derived via immunoSEQ multiplex PCR, lists solely in-frame clones and lacks some. The profile shows under 35,000 clones, around three quarters of them singletons. Indicated time point: cycle 4 day 1 (C4D1), after about 6 weeks of nivolumab. Every patient had relapsed following autologous stem cell transplantation, and cohorts differed in brentuximab vedotin exposure. Sequenced here: peripheral blood mononuclear cells (PBMCs), sampled before the fourth cycle of nivolumab. All receptors come from a human donor with classical Hodgkin lymphoma.

This clone was seen a single time. The chain combines TRBV2 with TRBJ1-3; D may be TRBD1 (5 bases). The germline V gene has CDR1 SNHLY and CDR2 FYNNEI. This CDR3 has 15 amino acids. With 1 base removed from V and 3 bases from J, the gap between germline ends came to 10 bases. The CDR3 region is CASSEVFGGGNTIYF. CDR3 DNA sequence: TGTGCCAGCAGTGAAGTATTCGGGGGTGGAAACACCATATATTTT. The full variable domain, rest sourced from reference TRBV2 and TRBJ1-3, is EPEVTQTPSHQVTQMGQEVILRCVPISNHLYFYWYRQILGQKVEFLVSFYNNEISEKSEIFDDQFSVERPDGSNFTLKIRSTKLEDSAMYFCASSEVFGGGNTIYFGEGSWLTVV.

V and J are TRBV27 and TRBJ2-7, with unresolved D. The germline gives CDR1 MNHEY, CDR2 SMNVEV (reference sequence). The CDR3 has 11 amino acids. V lost 8 bases to trimming and J lost 2 bases, with 7 bases between them. The CDR3 DNA reads as TGTGCCAGCCTGAGAACCTACGAGCAGTACTTC. Its translation: CASLRTYEQYF.

This clone has only one observation. The V gene is TRBV5-1, the J gene TRBJ2-7; no clear D gene. Trimming removed 1 base from V and 3 bases from J, with 11 bases in between. This CDR3 is built from 14 residues. Per the germline V gene, CDR1 is SGHRS and CDR2 is YFSETQ. The CDR3 DNA follows: TGCGCCAGCAGCTTGACCAGTGGGTACTACGAGCAGTACTTC. Translating gives CASSLTSGYYEQYF.

This clone came up once. The chain has TRBV7-6 and TRBJ2-7, with 10 positions matching TRBD2. The CDR3 is 19 amino acids. V lost 4 bases and J lost 3; bases outside the gene matches: 18. CDR1 and CDR2 from the germline V gene are SGHVS and FNYEAQ. The CDR3 loop is CASSSPRGSGGLSYYEQYF. The CDR3 coding sequence is TGTGCCAGCAGCTCCCCCCGTGGTAGCGGGGGGCTCTCCTACTACGAGCAGTACTTC. The entire variable domain, with the rest obtained from reference TRBV7-6 and TRBJ2-7, is as follows: GAGVSQSPRYKVTKRGQDVALRCDPISGHVSLYWYRQALGQGPEFLTYFNYEAQQDKSGLPNDRFSAERPEGSISTLTIQRTEQRDSAMYRCASSSPRGSGGLSYYEQYFGPGTRLTVT.

V is TRBV7-2 and J is TRBJ2-3; 9 bases agree with TRBD2. Trimming at V came to 3 bases and at J to 5 bases, leaving 9 bases not matched to a gene. The germline V gene encodes CDR1 SGHTA and CDR2 FQGNSA. The CDR3 is made up of 16 amino acids. The CDR3, as DNA: TGTGCCAGCAGCTTTTTTAGCGGGGGCCGAGGAGATACGCAGTATTTT. Residues: CASSFFSGGRGDTQYF.

By proportion, this clone is medium-sized. The J gene is TRBJ1-6, the V gene TRBV7-2, with D possibly matching TRBD1 (5 bases). The V and J ends lost 1 base and 10 bases respectively, with 11 bases between them. The CDR3 runs 14 residues. Looked up from germline, CDR1 is SGHTA and CDR2 is FQGNSA. The CDR3: CASSLGSGGSPLHF. The CDR3 DNA reads TGTGCCAGCAGCTTAGGCAGTGGGGGGTCACCCCTCCACTTT.

V and J are TRBV28 and TRBJ1-2; 9 positions match TRBD1. Germline V gene sequence: CDR1 MDHEN, CDR2 SYDVKM. V gave up 8 bases and J gave up 2 bases; unmatched junction bases: 9. There are 15 residues in the CDR3. The CDR3 DNA is TGTGCCAGCGGAAAGACAGGGGGAATGAACTATGGCTACACCTTC. It yields the protein CASGKTGGMNYGYTF.

The chain uses TRBV18 and TRBJ2-2, with D possibly TRBD1 on 6 matching bases. CDR1 and CDR2 from the germline V gene are KGHSH and LQKENI. The CDR3 totals 18 residues. Trimming removed 1 base at V and 5 bases at J, with 20 bases between. In nucleotides, the CDR3 is TGTGCCAGCTCACCACAGTCCACACAGCAGGGGCGGACCGGGGAGCTGTTTTTT. It translates to CASSPQSTQQGRTGELFF.

CDR3: CASRPTLGNTIYF. For the CDR3, the DNA is TGTGCCAGCCGCCCGACGCTTGGAAACACCATATATTTT. The chain is built from TRBV9 and TRBJ1-3; D unresolved. Germline values: CDR1 SGDLS, CDR2 YYNGEE. The CDR3 is 13 amino acids. The V and J ends lost 7 bases and 3 bases respectively, with 11 bases between them.

This chain joins TRBV7-9 and TRBJ1-2, with D possibly being TRBD1 (5 bases). The CDR3 loop spans 13 amino acids. The germline V and J ends were trimmed by 7 bases and 7 bases, with 16 bases remaining between them. Germline CDR1 is SEHNR and CDR2 is FQNEAQ (reference sequence). The CDR3, as DNA: TGTGCCAGCACTACAGGACGGGGAATTGGCTACACCTTC. Protein: CASTTGRGIGYTF.

This clone was counted between two and nine times. V and J are TRBV7-9 and TRBJ2-1; 10 nucleotides match TRBD2. V was pared by 5 bases and J by 5 bases, with 6 bases of the junction left unmatched. The germline CDR1 and CDR2 sequences are SEHNR and FQNEAQ (reference sequence). The CDR3 sequence is 15 residues long. This chain's CDR3 is CASSQPGLANNEQFF. The CDR3 coding sequence is TGTGCCAGCAGCCAGCCGGGACTAGCGAACAATGAGCAGTTCTTC.

In this sample, this clone turned up once. This rearrangement joins TRBV7-2 to TRBJ2-3; 11 nucleotides agree with TRBD2. Germline CDR1 reads SGHTA; CDR2 reads FQGNSA. This CDR3 has 19 residues. Unmatched junction bases numbered 11, after V lost 1 base and J lost 2 bases. CDR3 DNA sequence: TGTGCCAGCAGCTTAGGGGATGGAGGGACTAGCGGATCCACAGATACGCAGTATTTT. This translates into CASSLGDGGTSGSTDTQYF.

This clone was seen just once. The chain employs TRBV28 and TRBJ1-5; D might be TRBD1 (6 bases). The CDR3 has 13 amino acids. Germline V gives CDR1 MDHEN, CDR2 SYDVKM. Trimming left V 6 bases short and J 3 bases short, with 9 bases between. CDR3: CASRQGLNQPQHF. As DNA, the CDR3 is TGTGCCAGCAGACAGGGCCTCAATCAGCCCCAGCATTTT.

The rearrangement uses TRBV7-7 and TRBJ2-3; D unclear. Trimming cost V 1 base and J 0 bases, with 8 bases left between them. CDR3 length: 15 amino acids. The germline CDR1 and CDR2 sequences are SSHAT and FNYEAQ (reference sequence). Written as DNA, the CDR3 is TGTGCCAGCAGCTTAGATCGGCTGAGCACAGATACGCAGTATTTT. Translated, it gives CASSLDRLSTDTQYF.

This clone is termed medium-sized. The CDR3 region is CASSLSGAGPQFF. The DNA for the CDR3 is TGTGCCAGCAGCTTATCGGGAGCGGGACCACAGTTCTTC. The chain links TRBV7-3 to TRBJ2-1; 7 bases are a match to TRBD2. Germline CDR1 reads SGHTA; CDR2 reads FQGTGA. The CDR3 contains 13 residues. Germline trimming cut 2 bases from V and 13 bases from J; bases unmatched to any gene: 8. The full variable domain, its missing parts supplied by reference TRBV7-3 and TRBJ2-1, is GAGVSQTPSNKVTEKGKYVELRCDPISGHTALYWYRQSLGQGPEFLIYFQGTGAADDSGLPNDRFFAVRPEGSVSTLKIQRTERGDSAVYLCASSLSGAGPQFFGPGTRLTVL.

CDR3: CASSLTPGGYNYGYTF. The CDR3 nucleotides are TGTGCCAGCAGCTTGACCCCAGGGGGGTATAACTATGGCTACACCTTC. The chain has TRBV5-8 and TRBJ1-2; 7 bases map to TRBD1. This CDR3 is built from 16 residues. V lost 1 base and J lost 1; bases outside the gene matches: 7. Germline-derived CDR1 and CDR2 are SGHTS and YDEGEE.

The chain is built from TRBV28 and TRBJ1-5, with 7 bases fitting TRBD1. The CDR3 is made up of 15 amino acids. CDR1 is MDHEN and CDR2 is SYDVKM in the germline V gene. J lost 5 bases, V lost 4 bases, and 8 bases had no gene match. The CDR3 region is CASSYRGAPYQPQHF. CDR3 in DNA: TGTGCCAGCAGTTACAGGGGCGCGCCTTATCAGCCCCAGCATTTT.

The rearrangement uses TRBV27 and TRBJ1-2, with 7 bases matching TRBD1. The CDR3 totals 13 residues. V lost 7 bases, J lost 4 bases, and 6 bases stayed unmatched. Germline-derived CDR1 and CDR2 are MNHEY and SMNVEV (reference sequence). CDR3 sequence (DNA): TGTGCCAGCATGGGGGGGACAGCCTATGGCTACACCTTC. Amino acids: CASMGGTAYGYTF.

There are a few counts of this clone. The V and J genes are TRBV27 and TRBJ2-7; 13 positions match TRBD2. The CDR3 has 15 amino acids. Germline V CDR1 and CDR2: MNHEY, SMNVEV (reference sequence). Trimming took 4 bases from V and 6 from J; bases not matched to a gene: 6. CDR3 nucleotides: TGTGCCAGCAGTTCAGGACTAGCGGGAGCCCGCGAGCAGTACTTC. Protein: CASSSGLAGAREQYF.

The sample holds a few counts of this clone. The chain employs TRBV4-1 and TRBJ1-1, with D possibly being TRBD1 (6 bases). The CDR3 is 14 residues long. Germline CDR1 is MGHRA and CDR2 is YSYEKL. The V end lost 2 bases, the J end lost 4 bases, and 11 bases lay between the germline ends. The CDR3 protein is CASSQQQGPTEAFF. As DNA, the CDR3 is TGCGCCAGCAGCCAACAACAGGGTCCCACTGAAGCTTTCTTT.

V gene TRBV5-1 combines with J gene TRBJ2-7; D uncertain. Trimming left V 3 bases short and J 1 base short, with 11 bases between. The CDR3 consists of 14 residues. Germline CDR1 and CDR2: SGHRS and YFSETQ. CDR3 DNA: TGCGCCAGCAGCTCGGGCGGTCGGTCCTACGAGCAGTACTTC. This sequence encodes CASSSGGRSYEQYF.

The chain uses TRBV7-7 and TRBJ1-1; no definite D call. Trimming removed 5 bases at V and 5 bases at J, with 12 bases between. The germline gives CDR1 SSHAT, CDR2 FNYEAQ (reference sequence). The CDR3 covers 13 residues. Here the CDR3 reads CASSVGPSTEAFF. The DNA of the CDR3 is TGTGCCAGCAGCGTAGGGCCGTCAACTGAAGCTTTCTTT.

DNA of the CDR3: TGCGCCAGCTGGGGTCAGGGGGCTTTCTTT. This codes for CASWGQGAFF. The chain joins TRBV10-2 to TRBJ1-1, with a tentative D call TRBD1 (6 bases). This CDR3 region has 10 residues. V lost 8 bases, J lost 11 bases, and 12 bases lay in between. CDR1 is WSHSY and CDR2 is SAAADI in the germline V gene.